This T cell receptor beta chain was found in a study of T cell changes during pregnancy in multiple sclerosis. CDR1 and CDR2 (germline): SGHTA, FQGNSA. The J segment lost 3 bases and the V segment lost 5 bases, leaving 4 bases of the junction unmatched. This CDR3 region has 15 residues. Sequencing was performed with immunoSEQ multiplex PCR; in TCRdb, only in-frame clones are kept and a portion is missing. The sample contains around 110,000 clones, around 93% of which appear only once. The sample consisted of peripheral blood, taken in the third trimester of pregnancy. This TCR was recovered from a female donor in good health, enrolled as a control in a pregnancy study. This chain uses TRBV7-2 with TRBJ2-3; 11 positions match TRBD1. This CDR3 is CASSPDRGRTDTQYF. The CDR3 DNA reads as TGTGCCAGCAGCCCGGACAGGGGGCGAACAGATACGCAGTATTTT. The whole variable domain, filled in from reference TRBV7-2 and TRBJ2-3, reads GAGVSQSPSNKVTEKGKDVELRCDPISGHTALYWYRQSLGQGLEFLIYFQGNSAPDKSGLPSDRFSAERTGGSVSTLTIQRTQQEDSAVYLCASSPDRGRTDTQYFGPGTRLTVL.